This T cell receptor (beta chain) originates from a study of T cells in Graves' hyperthyroidism and ophthalmopathy. The CDR3 loop spans 16 amino acids. Trimming at V came to 2 bases and at J to 3 bases, leaving 9 bases not matched to a gene. CDR1 SGHAT and CDR2 FQNNGV come from the germline V gene. Amplification targeted TCR beta CDR3 regions from RNA transcripts. The HTBI set primed first-round TCR CDR3 RT-PCR. TCRdb re-called the multiplex PCR reads with MiXCR, one entry per CDR3 protein. Of 250,000 to 300,000 distinct CDR3 sequences in the sample, approximately 14% are singletons; the top ten hold 13%. Study results and caveats: Before onset, by a median of 6.5 months, the model predicted ophthalmopathy. From stable hyperthyroidism, ophthalmopathy was set apart by a 13 V-J model.

With respect to this clonotype: Its antigen is unknown. Without the conserved terminal phenylalanine or tryptophan, this CDR3 likely stems from a read error.

The rearrangement links TRBV11-2 to TRBJ1-1, with 7 bases that match TRBD1. The sequenced material came from blood. The source of this sequence is a woman aged 40 to 49 with Graves' hyperthyroidism that later progressed to Graves' ophthalmopathy. CDR3 in DNA: TGTGCCAGCAGCTTAAGGGGGCGGGGGGGTTACACTGAAGCTTTCCTT. Its translation is CASSLRGRGGYTEAFL.